This is a list of T cell receptor beta chains from one sample in a study of glioma-infiltrating T cells after dendritic cell vaccination. The table came from immunoSEQ multiplex PCR; TCRdb's copy has only in-frame clones and leaves some out. In the table there are a few thousand clones, around 78% of which are singletons. Here the sequenced sample was tumor tissue, taken after dendritic cell vaccination. The receptors were sampled from a human donor with glioblastoma. Both conserved end residues are part of each CDR3.

V gene: TRBV6-6
CDR3 length: 12
CDR3 protein: CASTQSGNGYTF

V gene: TRBV6-5
CDR3 length: 13
CDR3 protein: CASSYAVNTEAFF

V gene: TRBV2
CDR3 length: 14
CDR3 protein: CASSSLDRIYEQYF

V gene: TRBV7-2
CDR3 length: 14
CDR3 protein: CASSSLGSSREQFF

V gene: TRBV6-5
CDR3 length: 14
CDR3 protein: CASSYQRQAYEQYF

V gene: TRBV6-5
CDR3 length: 14
CDR3 protein: CASSHKRGPSEQYF

V gene: TRBV6-5
CDR3 length: 15
CDR3 protein: CASSQGQGTTDTQYF

V gene: TRBV25-1
CDR3 length: 14
CDR3 protein: CASSEFDRVTEAFF

V gene: TRBV6-1
CDR3 length: 15
CDR3 protein: CASSELQGLNTEAFF

V gene: TRBV6-4
CDR3 length: 15
CDR3 protein: CASSVNGQPNYGYTF

V gene: TRBV11-2
CDR3 length: 14
CDR3 protein: CASSLGPVSYEQYF

V gene: TRBV7-3
CDR3 length: 13
CDR3 protein: CASSPDRDYGYTF

V gene: TRBV28
CDR3 length: 13
CDR3 protein: CASSPQGGYGYTF

V gene: TRBV28
CDR3 length: 14
CDR3 protein: CASSFGQPFEKLFF

V gene: TRBV10-3
CDR3 length: 16
CDR3 protein: CAISESMAGSYNEQFF

V gene: TRBV19
CDR3 length: 15
CDR3 protein: CASSSTGLMNTEAFF

V gene: TRBV7-8
CDR3 length: 19
CDR3 protein: CASRSTQMGLAGGHETQYF